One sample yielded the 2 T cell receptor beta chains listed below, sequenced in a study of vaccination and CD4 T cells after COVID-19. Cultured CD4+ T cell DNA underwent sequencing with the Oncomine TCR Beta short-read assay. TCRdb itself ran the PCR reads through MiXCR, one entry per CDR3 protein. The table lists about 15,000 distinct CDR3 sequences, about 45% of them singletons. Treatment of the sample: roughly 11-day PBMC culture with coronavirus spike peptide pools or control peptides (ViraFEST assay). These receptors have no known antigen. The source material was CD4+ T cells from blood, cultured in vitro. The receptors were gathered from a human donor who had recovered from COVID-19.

The CDR3 DNA is TGTGCCTGGAGAGGAGGACCTCTAGCCAAAAACATTCAGTACTTC. This encodes CAWRGGPLAKNIQYF. J is TRBJ2-4 and V is TRBV30; the D gene is possibly TRBD2 (5 bases). V was shortened by 3 bases and J by 0 bases, with 12 bases between the two germline ends. The CDR3 runs to 15 residues. From germline, CDR1 is GTSNPN and CDR2 SVGIG (reference sequence).

In DNA, the CDR3 is TGTGCCACCGACGGACAGGGCAACACTGAAGCTTTCTTT. This translates into CATDGQGNTEAFF. This chain connects TRBV10-3 to TRBJ1-1; 8 nucleotides agree with TRBD1. The J segment lost 2 bases and the V segment lost 10 bases, leaving 6 bases of the junction unmatched. The CDR3 runs to 13 residues. Germline V CDR1 and CDR2: ENHRY, SYGVKD.